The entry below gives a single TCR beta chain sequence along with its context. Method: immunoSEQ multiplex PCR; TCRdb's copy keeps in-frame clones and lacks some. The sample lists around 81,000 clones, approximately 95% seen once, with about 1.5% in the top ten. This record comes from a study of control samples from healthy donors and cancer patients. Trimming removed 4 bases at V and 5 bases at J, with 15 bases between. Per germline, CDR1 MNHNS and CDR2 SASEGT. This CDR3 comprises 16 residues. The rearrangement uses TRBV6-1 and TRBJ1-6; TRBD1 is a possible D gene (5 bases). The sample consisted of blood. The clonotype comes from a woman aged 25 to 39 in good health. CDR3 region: CASSALGRIDNSPLHF. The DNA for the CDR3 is TGTGCCAGCAGTGCCTTGGGGCGGATAGATAATTCACCCCTCCACTTT.